Each of the 24 T cell receptor beta chains below was sequenced from the same sample in a study of blood T cell repertoires in COVID-19. Here immunoSEQ multiplex PCR was the method, and the copy in TCRdb shows in-frame clones only, minus some. This table holds 65,000 to 75,000 clones, 91% found once. Sequencing input: peripheral blood. The receptors come from a human donor with active COVID-19. The donor label of this sample is uncertain.

The CDR3 region is CASSHLAGLPSEQYF. CDR3 in DNA: TGCGCCAGCAGCCACCTAGCGGGACTCCCCTCCGAGCAGTACTTC. The chain links TRBV4-3 to TRBJ2-7; 9 positions match TRBD2. V was clipped by 3 bases and J by 6 bases; unmatched bases: 9. Germline loops: CDR1 LGHNA, CDR2 YSLEER. The CDR3 consists of 15 residues.

V gene TRBV4-3 combines with J gene TRBJ1-1, with 9 positions matching TRBD1. Germline CDR1 and CDR2: LGHNA and YSLEER. The ends lost 4 bases at V and 3 bases at J; junction bases unmatched: 6. This CDR3 region has 15 residues. The CDR3 DNA reads as TGCGCCAGCAGCCTCCTACGGACAGGGGACACTGAAGCTTTCTTT. It specifies CASSLLRTGDTEAFF.

This clone has only a few counts. The rearrangement links TRBV7-8 to TRBJ2-7; D gene uncertain. The germline V gene has CDR1 SGHVS and CDR2 FQNEAQ. CDR3 length: 11 amino acids. With 3 bases removed from V and 4 bases from J, the gap between germline ends came to 4 bases. The CDR3 bases are TGTGCCAGCAGCTTCCATTACGAGCAGTACTTC. This sequence encodes CASSFHYEQYF. The variable domain in full, with the rest retrieved from reference TRBV7-8 and TRBJ2-7, is GAGVSQSPRYKVAKRGQDVALRCDPISGHVSLFWYQQALGQGPEFLTYFQNEAQLDKSGLPSDRFFAERPEGSVSTLKIQRTQQEDSAVYLCASSFHYEQYFGPGTRLTVT.

To note about this clone: Different DNA sequences within this sample yield the same CDR3. V usage is TRBV19 and J usage is TRBJ2-3, with TRBD2 matching 8 bases. CDR1 LNHDA and CDR2 SQIVND come from the germline V gene (reference sequence). CDR3 size: 13 residues. With V trimmed by 8 bases and J by 3 bases, 4 bases remained unmatched. The chain's CDR3 is CASSTGGTDTQYF. CDR3 DNA sequence: TGTGCCAGTTCCACGGGGGGGACAGATACGCAGTATTTT.

The rearrangement uses TRBV19 and TRBJ1-1; 7 bases agree with TRBD1. Germline CDR1 and CDR2: LNHDA and SQIVND (reference sequence). V trimming: 6 bases; J trimming: 1 base; junction bases outside the gene matches: 2. The CDR3 runs 13 residues. Here the CDR3 reads CASSRDRNTEAFF. In DNA, the CDR3 is TGTGCCAGTAGCCGGGACAGGAACACTGAAGCTTTCTTT.

The gene calls are TRBV2 and TRBJ2-5; TRBD2 aligns across 11 bases. This CDR3 region has 15 residues. The trim removed 7 bases at V and 2 bases at J, leaving 6 bases unmatched. Germline assignment: CDR1 SNHLY and CDR2 FYNNEI. CDR3 sequence reads: CASIRLAGRQETQYF. For the CDR3, the DNA is TGTGCCAGCATCCGACTAGCGGGGAGGCAAGAGACCCAGTACTTC.

This chain uses TRBV28 with TRBJ2-3; 7 positions agree with TRBD2. The CDR3 consists of 18 residues. Unmatched junction bases numbered 17, after V lost 5 bases and J lost 3 bases. The germline CDR1 and CDR2 sequences are MDHEN and SYDVKM. This CDR3 is CASSTPGGGPSGTDTQYF. As DNA, the CDR3 is TGTGCCAGCAGTACCCCGGGGGGAGGGCCATCTGGGACAGATACGCAGTATTTT.

V gene TRBV10-2 combines with J gene TRBJ1-5, with 11 bases identical to TRBD1. The germline gives CDR1 WSHSY, CDR2 SAAADI. J gave up 7 bases and V 4 bases, and 3 bases lay outside the gene matches. The CDR3 covers 14 residues. The CDR3 bases are TGCGCCAGCAGTGGGACAGGGGGCGGGCAGCCCCAGCATTTT. The encoded protein is CASSGTGGGQPQHF.

The chain recombines TRBV19 with TRBJ2-7, with TRBD1 matching over 9 bases. The germline CDR1 and CDR2 sequences are LNHDA and SQIVND (reference sequence). The CDR3 runs 13 residues. With 5 bases clipped from V and 3 bases from J, the junction kept 2 bases outside the gene matches. The CDR3 loop reads CASSVDRGYEQYF. The CDR3 DNA reads TGTGCCAGTAGTGTGGACAGGGGCTACGAGCAGTACTTC.

This clone was found a few times. This chain connects TRBV5-1 to TRBJ1-2; 7 nucleotides match TRBD1. There are 12 residues in the CDR3. Trimming cost V 4 bases and J 10 bases; bases outside gene matches: 7. In germline, CDR1 is SGHRS, CDR2 YFSETQ. CDR3 protein: CASSPQGQFYTF. CDR3 nucleotide sequence: TGCGCCAGCAGCCCCCAGGGACAGTTCTACACCTTC.

The rearrangement links TRBV5-1 to TRBJ1-1; TRBD1 is a possible D gene (6 bases). The CDR3 covers 16 residues. Germline assignment: CDR1 SGHRS and CDR2 YFSETQ. V gave up 7 bases and J gave up 7 bases, with 26 bases separating them. CDR3 sequence reads: CASRRDKSRGGDEAFF. The CDR3 DNA reads TGCGCCAGCCGGCGGGACAAGTCGCGAGGGGGGGATGAAGCTTTCTTT. The whole variable domain, filled in from reference TRBV5-1 and TRBJ1-1, reads KAGVTQTPRYLIKTRGQQVTLSCSPISGHRSVSWYQQTPGQGLQFLFEYFSETQRNKGNFPGRFSGRQFSNSRSEMNVSTLELGDSALYLCASRRDKSRGGDEAFFGQGTRLTVV.

The rearrangement uses TRBV11-2 and TRBJ2-1; TRBD1 aligns across 9 bases. CDR3 size: 17 residues. V lost 4 bases, J lost 9 bases, and 16 bases stayed unmatched. Looked up from germline, CDR1 is SGHAT and CDR2 is FQNNGV. The CDR3 nucleotides read TGTGCCAGCAGCTCCCACGTCACGGGACAGGGTTACGGTGAGCAGTTCTTC. Translated, it gives CASSSHVTGQGYGEQFF.

The chain employs TRBV6-5 and TRBJ2-1; 13 bases map to TRBD2. CDR1 is MNHEY and CDR2 is SVGAGI in the germline V gene. This CDR3 comprises 15 residues. The ends lost 6 bases at V and 7 bases at J; junction bases unmatched: 6. CDR3 sequence reads: CASRLLAGGLNEQFF. CDR3 DNA: TGTGCCAGCAGACTACTAGCGGGAGGGCTGAATGAGCAGTTCTTC.

The chain has TRBV15 and TRBJ1-2; no clear D gene. Trimming stripped 5 bases from V and 7 bases from J, with 20 bases between. The CDR3 spans 15 residues. From germline, CDR1 is LNHNV and CDR2 YYDKDF (reference sequence). CDR3 in DNA: TGTGCCACCAGCCCTGACGGGAGGGCTGCTGGTGGCTACACCTTC. Residues: CATSPDGRAAGGYTF.

This chain joins TRBV28 and TRBJ2-5; 7 bases are shared with TRBD1. CDR3 length equals 12 residues. Germline CDR1 reads MDHEN; CDR2 reads SYDVKM. V dropped 7 bases and J dropped 5; count of bases not matched to a gene: 4. The chain's CDR3 is CASKTGWETQYF. CDR3 nucleotide sequence: TGTGCCAGCAAGACAGGGTGGGAGACCCAGTACTTC.

The chain carries TRBV18 and TRBJ1-5; 8 bases are shared with TRBD1. In germline, CDR1 is KGHSH, CDR2 LQKENI. V lost 2 bases, J lost 5 bases, and 5 bases stayed unmatched. The CDR3 is 15 residues long. This CDR3 reads CASSPMDRDHQPQHF. In DNA, the CDR3 is TGTGCCAGCTCACCAATGGACAGGGACCATCAGCCCCAGCATTTT.

The chain recombines TRBV6-2 or TRBV6-3 with TRBJ2-3; 8 bases are shared with TRBD2. Germline CDR1 reads MNHEY; CDR2 reads SVGEGT. J gave up 2 bases and V 4 bases, and 2 bases lay outside the gene matches. This CDR3 is built from 14 residues. This CDR3 is CASSSGGPTDTQYF. CDR3 DNA sequence: TGTGCCAGCAGTTCGGGGGGGCCCACAGATACGCAGTATTTT.

The genes are TRBV5-3 and TRBJ2-7; 13 positions agree with TRBD2. TRBV5-3 is designated an ORF whose function remains uncertain. The CDR3 extends over 15 amino acids. With 4 bases clipped from V and 5 bases from J, the junction kept 6 bases outside the gene matches. CDR3 DNA: TGTGCCAGAAGCCCCGAGGGACTAGCGGGGCACGAGCAGTACTTC. This sequence encodes CARSPEGLAGHEQYF.

The V and J genes are TRBV18 and TRBJ2-6; D gene ambiguous. The V end lost 1 base, the J end lost 0 bases, and 10 bases lay between the germline ends. The V gene's germline CDR1 is KGHSH and CDR2 LQKENI. CDR3 length: 17 residues. Here the CDR3 reads CASSPLAVASGANVLTF. CDR3 nucleotide sequence: TGTGCCAGCTCACCACTCGCCGTAGCCTCTGGGGCCAACGTCCTGACTTTC.

The chain employs TRBV5-4 and TRBJ2-3, with 7 bases lining up with TRBD2. Per germline, CDR1 SGHNT and CDR2 YYREEE (reference sequence). This CDR3 is built from 14 residues. The V segment lost 4 bases and the J segment 1 base; nucleotides outside the gene matches: 3. This CDR3 is CASSRDYGTDTQYF. The DNA for the CDR3 is TGTGCCAGCAGCCGGGACTATGGCACAGATACGCAGTATTTT.

The V call is TRBV5-1, the J call TRBJ2-7, with 14 nucleotides matching TRBD2. Germline lookup yields CDR1 SGHRS and CDR2 YFSETQ. The ends lost 4 bases at V and 6 bases at J; junction bases unmatched: 12. CDR3 length: 17 amino acids. The CDR3 sequence: CASSVPGTSGSRGEQYF. As DNA, the CDR3 is TGCGCCAGCAGCGTCCCCGGGACTAGCGGGAGCCGTGGCGAGCAGTACTTC. Full variable domain (outside the CDR3, taken from reference TRBV5-1 and TRBJ2-7): KAGVTQTPRYLIKTRGQQVTLSCSPISGHRSVSWYQQTPGQGLQFLFEYFSETQRNKGNFPGRFSGRQFSNSRSEMNVSTLELGDSALYLCASSVPGTSGSRGEQYFGPGTRLTVT.

The J gene is TRBJ2-3, the V gene TRBV6-5; 11 positions match TRBD2. V gave up 6 bases and J gave up 3 bases; unmatched junction bases: 2. The germline CDR1 and CDR2 sequences are MNHEY and SVGAGI. The CDR3 totals 14 residues. The CDR3 reads CASSRTSGTDTQYF. The DNA of the CDR3 is TGTGCCAGCAGCCGGACTAGCGGGACAGATACGCAGTATTTT.

V and J are TRBV27 and TRBJ2-1; possible D gene TRBD2, 7 bases. The CDR3 contains 16 residues. Germline CDR1 MNHEY, CDR2 SMNVEV (reference sequence). Deletions cut 2 bases from V and 6 bases from J, with 17 bases between. In DNA, the CDR3 is TGTGCCAGCAGTTTAGCCATGAGGGGGGGGATCAATGAGCAGTTCTTC. It codes for CASSLAMRGGINEQFF.

This clone was seen a single time. This rearrangement joins TRBV7-6 to TRBJ2-3; TRBD2 matches at 9 bases. The CDR3 is 16 amino acids. V shed 0 bases, J shed 1 base, and the junction held 2 bases outside the gene matches. Germline-derived CDR1 and CDR2 are SGHVS and FNYEAQ. CDR3 region: CASSLAAGGGTDTQYF. The CDR3 DNA follows: TGTGCCAGCAGCTTAGCGGCGGGAGGGGGCACAGATACGCAGTATTTT.